This passage covers 29 T cell receptor beta chains from one sample sequenced in a study of T cell repertoires in aging, cancer and after chemotherapy. Rearranged V-D-J TRB sequences were amplified with a mixed TRB-A/B primer pool. In TCRdb, the multiplex PCR reads were re-called with MiXCR into one record per CDR3 protein. The top ten hold more than 13% of the sample, which has approximately 7,600 distinct CDR3 sequences, 40% seen once. Peripheral blood genomic DNA, not sorted cells or RNA, was the template. Sample: blood. The receptors here all came from a human donor in good health.

The sample holds a few counts of this clonotype. The gene calls are TRBV27 and TRBJ2-5; D assignment may be TRBD1 or TRBD2 (5 bases each). This CDR3 is 15 amino acids long. From germline, CDR1 is MNHEY and CDR2 SMNVEV (reference sequence). Trimming took off 6 bases at V and 4 bases at J, with 18 bases between the two ends. The CDR3 DNA sequence: TGTGCCAGCAGCGGTTTTCCCGGGGCTACAGAGACCCAGTACTTC. Its protein is CASSGFPGATETQYF.

The rearrangement links TRBV6-4 to TRBJ1-2; the match to TRBD1 covers 10 bases. CDR1 is MRHNA, CDR2 SNTAGT, per germline. The CDR3 is made up of 15 amino acids. J was trimmed by 2 bases and V by 5 bases; bases with no gene match: 5. The CDR3 sequence: CASSLGTGANYGYTF. CDR3 in DNA: TGTGCCAGCAGTCTCGGGACAGGGGCAAACTATGGCTACACCTTC.

Only a few counts were recorded for this clonotype. The gene calls are TRBV12-3 or TRBV12-4 and TRBJ1-2; the D is unclear. The germline V and J ends were trimmed by 3 bases and 8 bases, with 10 bases remaining between them. The CDR3 consists of 12 residues. CDR3 nucleotide sequence: TGTGCCAGCAGTTTTAGGGTTGAGGGCTACACCTTC. This sequence encodes CASSFRVEGYTF.

The V gene is TRBV4-2, the J gene TRBJ1-2; a possible D gene is TRBD1 (6 bases). The CDR3 length is 15 residues. Germline loops: CDR1 LGHNA, CDR2 YNFKEQ. Trimming left V 0 bases short and J 5 bases short, with 13 bases between. CDR3 nucleotides: TGTGCCAGCAGCCAAGATAGAGGACAGCCATATGGCTACACCTTC. Its translation: CASSQDRGQPYGYTF.

This clonotype was counted a few times. In DNA form, the CDR3 reads TGTGCCATCGTCGGGGACAGAGATTCACCCCTCCACTTT. It codes for CAIVGDRDSPLHF. The V call is TRBV10-3, the J call TRBJ1-6; TRBD1 matches 7 bases. The J segment lost 8 bases and the V segment lost 8 bases, leaving 6 bases of the junction unmatched. The CDR3 totals 13 residues. The germline V gene encodes CDR1 ENHRY and CDR2 SYGVKD.

The CDR3: CASSFGLRGATTDTQYF. As DNA, the CDR3 is TGTGCCAGCAGCTTCGGACTTCGCGGGGCGACCACAGATACGCAGTATTTT. The rearrangement links TRBV13 to TRBJ2-3; D perhaps matches TRBD2 (6 bases). Between the trimmed V and J ends, which lost 3 bases and 2 bases, there was a span of 18 bases. CDR3 size: 17 residues. Germline V CDR1 and CDR2: PRHDT, FYEKMQ (reference sequence).

The chain has TRBV6-5 and TRBJ1-6; 9 nucleotides line up with TRBD1. There are 17 residues in the CDR3. The V gene end was trimmed by 6 bases and the J gene end by 2 bases; junction bases not matched to a gene: 8. Germline-derived CDR1 and CDR2 are MNHEY and SVGAGI. For the CDR3, the DNA is TGTGCCAGCAGCTTAGGGGACAGGGTCCCCTATAATTCACCCCTCCACTTT. Protein sequence: CASSLGDRVPYNSPLHF.

This rearrangement joins TRBV5-1 to TRBJ2-3; no clear D. CDR3 length equals 14 residues. From germline, CDR1 is SGHRS and CDR2 YFSETQ. Trimming stripped 6 bases from V and 5 bases from J, with 16 bases between. The CDR3 nucleotides read TGCGCCAGCACCCCAGGCCGGTTCGGAGATACGCAGTATTTT. As protein: CASTPGRFGDTQYF.

This clonotype was seen only a few times. The chain employs TRBV27 and TRBJ1-6; D is unclear. Germline values: CDR1 MNHEY, CDR2 SMNVEV (reference sequence). The CDR3 totals 15 residues. Trimming left V 7 bases short and J 2 bases short, with 12 bases between. DNA of the CDR3: TGTGCCAGCACTGCTACCCGGCCCTATAATTCACCCCTCCACTTT. Translated, it gives CASTATRPYNSPLHF.

The rearrangement joins TRBV6-5 to TRBJ2-1; D unresolved. The CDR3 is made up of 14 amino acids. The germline V gene encodes CDR1 MNHEY and CDR2 SVGAGI. V was clipped by 2 bases and J by 0 bases, with 5 bases between them. The CDR3 region has the DNA TGTGCCAGCAGTTACAGGAGCTCCTACAATGAGCAGTTCTTC. Its protein product is CASSYRSSYNEQFF.

This clonotype was detected a few times. The CDR3 coding sequence is TGCAGTGCTAGAGAGACGGACAGGGAAAGTCAGCCCCAGCATTTT. Translating it yields CSARETDRESQPQHF. This rearrangement joins TRBV20-1 to TRBJ1-5; TRBD1 matches 8 bases. CDR1 is DFQATT and CDR2 is SNEGSKA in the germline V gene (reference sequence). This CDR3 is built from 15 residues. The V segment lost 0 bases and the J segment 6 bases; nucleotides outside the gene matches: 7.

This clonotype was recorded a few times. The chain has TRBV6-5 and TRBJ2-3; D is perhaps TRBD1 (5 bases). The CDR3 consists of 14 residues. Germline V gene sequence: CDR1 MNHEY, CDR2 SVGAGI. Trimming cost V 10 bases and J 1 base, with 15 bases left between them. This CDR3 is CATHARGGTDTQYF. DNA of the CDR3: TGTGCCACCCATGCAAGGGGCGGCACAGATACGCAGTATTTT.

The V and J genes are TRBV7-7 and TRBJ2-3; D uncertain. This CDR3 spans 11 amino acids. Germline V gene sequence: CDR1 SSHAT, CDR2 FNYEAQ (reference sequence). Trimming stripped 8 bases from V and 4 bases from J, with 7 bases between. CDR3 DNA: TGTGCCAGCTCTGGGCCAGATACGCAGTATTTT. This sequence encodes CASSGPDTQYF.

This chain connects TRBV7-3 to TRBJ2-3; 9 positions match TRBD2. CDR1 and CDR2 (germline): SGHTA, FQGTGA. This CDR3 spans 17 amino acids. J gave up 0 bases and V 5 bases, and 9 bases lay outside the gene matches. The CDR3 here is CASSKVAGAYSTDTQYF. CDR3 DNA sequence: TGTGCCAGCAGCAAAGTAGCGGGGGCCTATAGCACAGATACGCAGTATTTT.

The rearrangement links TRBV4-1 to TRBJ2-7; D might be TRBD1 (5 bases). Germline loops: CDR1 MGHRA, CDR2 YSYEKL. The V end was cut by 1 base, the J end by 5 bases, with 18 bases between. The CDR3 runs 16 residues. The CDR3 here is CASSQGVWVRGDEQYF. In DNA, the CDR3 is TGCGCCAGCAGCCAAGGAGTTTGGGTAAGGGGTGACGAGCAGTACTTC.

The chain combines TRBV15 with TRBJ1-6; no definite D call. The V gene's germline CDR1 is LNHNV and CDR2 YYDKDF (reference sequence). V was clipped by 5 bases and J by 9 bases, with 14 bases between them. The CDR3 runs 14 residues. The DNA of the CDR3 is TGTGCCACCAGCGTCGACACGGAAGGTTCACCCCTCCACTTT. It is translated as CATSVDTEGSPLHF.

This clonotype was seen only a few times. The junction departs from the called germline gene at one end, perhaps through a read error. The chain combines TRBV7-2 with TRBJ2-5; D uncertain. CDR1 and CDR2 (germline): SGHTA, FQGNSA. The CDR3 covers 12 residues. The CDR3 coding sequence is TGCGCCAGCAGCCAACCGCCGGAGACCCAGTACTTC. Translation: CASSQPPETQYF.

The genes are TRBV12-3 or TRBV12-4 and TRBJ1-5, with D tentatively TRBD1 (5 bases). V was cut by 7 bases and J by 2 bases, with 24 bases left in between. The CDR3 has 18 amino acids. CDR3: CASTSWQGPPMGNQPQHF. CDR3 coding DNA: TGTGCCAGCACTAGTTGGCAGGGACCACCTATGGGCAATCAGCCCCAGCATTTT.

The gene calls are TRBV6-4 and TRBJ2-1; 16 nucleotides align to TRBD2. Unmatched junction bases numbered 5, after V lost 3 bases and J lost 15 bases. CDR3 length: 14 residues. The germline CDR1 and CDR2 sequences are MRHNA and SNTAGT. The CDR3 reads CASSEGLAGGQRFF. CDR3 in DNA: TGTGCCAGCAGTGAGGGACTAGCGGGGGGGCAGAGGTTCTTC.

This clonotype has more than one count but fewer than ten. This rearrangement joins TRBV6-5 to TRBJ2-1, with D maybe TRBD2 (6 bases). The germline V gene encodes CDR1 MNHEY and CDR2 SVGAGI. The CDR3 covers 14 residues. Trimming took off 0 bases at V and 10 bases at J, with 13 bases between the two ends. In nucleotides, the CDR3 is TGTGCCAGCAGTTACTCCCGGAGGGGCGACGAGCAGTTCTTC. It translates to CASSYSRRGDEQFF.

The genes are TRBV12-3 or TRBV12-4 and TRBJ2-1, with TRBD2 matching over 10 bases. The J segment lost 9 bases and the V segment lost 5 bases, leaving 10 bases of the junction unmatched. This CDR3 comprises 15 residues. This CDR3 is CASSPLAGAHSEQFF. CDR3 nucleotides: TGTGCCAGCAGTCCGCTAGCGGGGGCACACAGTGAGCAGTTCTTC.

Turning to this clonotype: This likely comes from a read error, as the CDR3 has no conserved phenylalanine or tryptophan at its end. The chain carries TRBV29-1 and TRBJ2-1; D possibly corresponds to TRBD1 (6 bases). The CDR3 contains 11 residues. The germline V gene has CDR1 SQVTM and CDR2 ANQGSEA. V was shortened by 6 bases and J by 9 bases, with 12 bases between the two germline ends. The CDR3 nucleotides read TGCAGCGTCCCCGGACAGATTGAGCAGTTCTTA. Its translation: CSVPGQIEQFL.

This clonotype was counted between two and nine times. The CDR3 spells CSAGGIDEQFF. CDR3 DNA: TGCAGTGCTGGAGGGATAGATGAGCAGTTCTTC. The chain uses TRBV20-1 and TRBJ2-1, with D tentatively TRBD2 (6 bases). This CDR3 comprises 11 residues. CDR1 is DFQATT, CDR2 SNEGSKA, per germline (reference sequence). V dropped 5 bases and J dropped 8 bases, with 10 bases sitting between them.

The chain uses TRBV24-1 and TRBJ2-1; 10 positions match TRBD1. The CDR3 is 13 residues long. V shed 2 bases, J shed 12 bases, and the junction held 3 bases outside the gene matches. The germline V gene encodes CDR1 KGHDR and CDR2 SFDVKD. The DNA for the CDR3 is TGTGCCACCAGTGATTATGACAGGGGGCGGCAGTTCTTC. Translation: CATSDYDRGRQFF.

This clonotype was observed a handful of times. The chain employs TRBV24-1 and TRBJ1-2, with D perhaps TRBD1 (5 bases). Germline-derived CDR1 and CDR2 are KGHDR and SFDVKD. This CDR3 has 14 amino acids. Trimming removed 12 bases at V and 1 base at J, with 17 bases between. CDR3 sequence (DNA): TGTGCCGCCCGTACGGACACTTATAACTATGGCTACACCTTC. It codes for CAARTDTYNYGYTF.

CDR3 region: CASSPGQGRQPQHF. The DNA for the CDR3 is TGTGCCAGCAGTCCGGGACAGGGTAGGCAGCCCCAGCATTTT. J is TRBJ1-5 and V is TRBV27; 9 nucleotides agree with TRBD1. V shed 5 bases, J shed 7 bases, and the junction held 6 bases outside the gene matches. This CDR3 spans 14 amino acids. Germline V gene sequence: CDR1 MNHEY, CDR2 SMNVEV (reference sequence).

This clonotype was counted once. At one of its ends the junction is not consistent with the germline gene, which may arise from a read error. J is TRBJ1-1 and V is TRBV7-2; no clear D. Germline V CDR1 and CDR2: SGHTA, FQGNSA. The CDR3 covers 11 residues. As DNA, the CDR3 is TGCGCCAGCAGCTTTGACAATGAAGCTTTCTTT. Protein sequence: CASSFDNEAFF.

The V and J genes are TRBV15 and TRBJ2-5; D gene uncertain. The CDR3 has 15 amino acids. Trimming pared 1 base from V and 10 bases from J, leaving 19 bases between. CDR1 and CDR2 from the germline V gene are LNHNV and YYDKDF (reference sequence). CDR3 region: CATSRGTDWQDSQYF. The CDR3 bases are TGTGCCACCAGCAGAGGCACTGACTGGCAAGATAGCCAGTACTTC.

This clonotype is judged medium-sized. The chain combines TRBV10-1 with TRBJ2-3; weak D call: TRBD2 (6 bases). With 6 bases removed from V and 4 bases from J, the gap between germline ends came to 8 bases. The CDR3 has 12 residues. CDR1 is WNHNN, CDR2 SYGVQD, per germline (reference sequence). The CDR3 here is CASRAGPDTQYF. DNA of the CDR3: TGCGCCAGCAGGGCGGGACCAGATACGCAGTATTTT.